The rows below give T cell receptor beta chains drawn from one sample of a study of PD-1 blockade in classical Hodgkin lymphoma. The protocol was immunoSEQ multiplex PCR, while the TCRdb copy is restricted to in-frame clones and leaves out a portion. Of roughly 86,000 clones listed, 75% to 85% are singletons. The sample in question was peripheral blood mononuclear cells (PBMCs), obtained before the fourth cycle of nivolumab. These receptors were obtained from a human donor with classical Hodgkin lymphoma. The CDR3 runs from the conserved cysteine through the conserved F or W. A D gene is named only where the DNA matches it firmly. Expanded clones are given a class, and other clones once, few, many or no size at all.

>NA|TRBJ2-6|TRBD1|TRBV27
TGTGCCAGCAAGCCGACAGGGTGGAGCTCTGGGGCCAACGTCCTGACTTTC
CASKPTGWSSGANVLTF
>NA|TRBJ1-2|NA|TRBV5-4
TGTGCCAGCAGCTTGATGAAAGCTAACTATGGCTACACCTTC
CASSLMKANYGYTF
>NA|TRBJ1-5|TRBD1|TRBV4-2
TGTGCCAGCAGCCAAGTAGCAACAGGGGGTTGGGCTCAGCCCCAGCATTTT
CASSQVATGGWAQPQHF
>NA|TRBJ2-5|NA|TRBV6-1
TGTGCCAGCAGTGAAACAGGGATCCGTGAGACCCAGTACTTC
CASSETGIRETQYF
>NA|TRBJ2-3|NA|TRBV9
TGTGCCAGCAGCGTAGTTTCAGGGTCTGATACGCAGTATTTT
CASSVVSGSDTQYF
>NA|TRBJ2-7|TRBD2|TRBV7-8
TGTGCCAGCAGCTTAGGCCAGCGGGATTACGAGCAGTACTTC
CASSLGQRDYEQYF
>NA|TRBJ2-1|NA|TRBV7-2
TGTGCCAGCAGCTTAGTCAGGAAAGGCAATGAGCAGTTCTTC
CASSLVRKGNEQFF
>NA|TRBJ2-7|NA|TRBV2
TGTGCCAGCACCGGCAGCTACGAGCAGTACTTC
CASTGSYEQYF
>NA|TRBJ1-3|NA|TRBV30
TGTGCCTGGAGTGTACGCCAGACCCCTAGCTCTGGAAACACCATATATTTT
CAWSVRQTPSSGNTIYF
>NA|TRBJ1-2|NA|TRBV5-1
TGCGCCAGCAGCCTGGGGGGAGTCCGGGGCTACACCTTC
CASSLGGVRGYTF
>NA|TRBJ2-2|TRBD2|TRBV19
TGTGCCAGTAACAGCGGGACGAACACCGGGGAGCTGTTTTTT
CASNSGTNTGELFF
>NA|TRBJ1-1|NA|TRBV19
TGTGCCAGTAGGGGTGAGTTGGCGAACACTGAAGCTTTCTTT
CASRGELANTEAFF
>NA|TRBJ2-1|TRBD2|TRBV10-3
TGTGCCACAGCGGGAGGGCTGTACAATGAGCAGTTCTTC
CATAGGLYNEQFF
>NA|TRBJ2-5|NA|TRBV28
TGTGCCAGCAGTGTTGGGCCCAGAACCCAGTACTTC
CASSVGPRTQYF
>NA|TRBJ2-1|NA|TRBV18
TGTGCCAGCTCACCAAAGAATGAGCAGTTCTTC
CASSPKNEQFF
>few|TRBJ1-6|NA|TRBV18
TGTGCCAGCTCACCTACGCCGGTCGGGTCACCCCTCCACTTT
CASSPTPVGSPLHF
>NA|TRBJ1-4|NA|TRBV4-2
TGTGCCAGCAGCCCTCCGGGACGGATTAATGAAAAACTGTTTTTT
CASSPPGRINEKLFF
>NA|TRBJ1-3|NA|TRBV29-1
TGCAGCGTTGAGCCGGTCTCTGGAAACACCATATATTTT
CSVEPVSGNTIYF
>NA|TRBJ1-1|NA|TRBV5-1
TGCGCCAGCAGCTTAGGGGTGAACACTGAAGCTTTCTTT
CASSLGVNTEAFF
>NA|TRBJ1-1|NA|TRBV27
TGTGCCAGCAGTTTAGGGGGGCCTTACACTGAAGCTTTCTTT
CASSLGGPYTEAFF
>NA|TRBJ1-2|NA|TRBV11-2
TGTGCCAGCAGTCTAGGTAGCAGAAACTATGGCTACACCTTC
CASSLGSRNYGYTF
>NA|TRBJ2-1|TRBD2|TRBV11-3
TGTGCCAGCAGCCCCGGACTAGCGGGTAGCTCCTACAATGAGCAGTTCTTC
CASSPGLAGSSYNEQFF
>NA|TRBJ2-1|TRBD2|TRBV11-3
TGTGCCAGCAGCCCGGCGGGAGGTATCGATTCCTACAATGAGCAGTTCTTC
CASSPAGGIDSYNEQFF
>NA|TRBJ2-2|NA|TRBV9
TGTGCCAGCAGCGTCATTGTGTCGCCGGACGGGGAGCTGTTTTTT
CASSVIVSPDGELFF
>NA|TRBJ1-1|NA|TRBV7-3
TGTGCCAGCAGCTTCCAGGGTAACACTGAAGCTTTCTTT
CASSFQGNTEAFF
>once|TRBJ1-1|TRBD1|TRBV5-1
TGCGCCAGCAGCTTGCAGGGGGCGAACACTGAAGCTTTCTTT
CASSLQGANTEAFF
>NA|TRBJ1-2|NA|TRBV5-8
TGTGCCAGCAGCTTGGTGGGCAGGGGCGGCTACACCTTC
CASSLVGRGGYTF
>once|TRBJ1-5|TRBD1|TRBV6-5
TGTGCCAGCAGTGGGACAGGGATTTATCAGCCCCAGCATTTT
CASSGTGIYQPQHF
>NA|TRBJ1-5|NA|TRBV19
TGTGCCAGTACGTGGGAAGGGGCGCGGAATCAGCCCCAGCATTTT
CASTWEGARNQPQHF
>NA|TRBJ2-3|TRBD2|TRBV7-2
TGTGCCAGCAGCTTAGGACTAGCGGGGTATACGCAGTATTTT
CASSLGLAGYTQYF
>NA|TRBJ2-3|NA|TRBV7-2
TGTGCCAGCAGCCAAGCCCGGGTCCTTAGCACAGATACGCAGTATTTT
CASSQARVLSTDTQYF
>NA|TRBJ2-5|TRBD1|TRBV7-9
TGTGCCAGCAGCTGGGGACAGGGGGTGCCGGAGACCCAGTACTTC
CASSWGQGVPETQYF
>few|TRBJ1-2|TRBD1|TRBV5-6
TGTGCCAGCAGCCGCCGGGACAGGGGGCCCTTTGGCTACACCTTC
CASSRRDRGPFGYTF
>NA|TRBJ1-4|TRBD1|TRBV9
TGTGCCAGCAGCGTCCGGACAGGGGGTAGTGAAAAACTGTTTTTT
CASSVRTGGSEKLFF
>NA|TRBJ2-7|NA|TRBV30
TGTGCCTGGAGTGTACTCGGGACAACCTACGAGCAGTACTTC
CAWSVLGTTYEQYF
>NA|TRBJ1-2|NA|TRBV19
TGTGCCAGTAGGTGGGGAGGCGACTATGGCTACACCTTC
CASRWGGDYGYTF